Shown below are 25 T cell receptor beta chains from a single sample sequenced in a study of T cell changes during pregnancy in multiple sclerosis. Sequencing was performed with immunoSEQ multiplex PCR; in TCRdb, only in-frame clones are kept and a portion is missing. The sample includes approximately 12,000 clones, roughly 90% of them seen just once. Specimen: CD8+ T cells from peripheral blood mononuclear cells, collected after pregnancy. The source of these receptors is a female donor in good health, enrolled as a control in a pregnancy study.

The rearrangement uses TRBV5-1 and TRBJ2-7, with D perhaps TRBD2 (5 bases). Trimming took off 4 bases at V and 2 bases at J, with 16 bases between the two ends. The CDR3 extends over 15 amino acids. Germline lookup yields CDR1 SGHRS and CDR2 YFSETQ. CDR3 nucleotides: TGCGCCAGCAGCCTGGGCGAGAGGGTGGCCTACGAGCAGTACTTC. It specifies CASSLGERVAYEQYF.

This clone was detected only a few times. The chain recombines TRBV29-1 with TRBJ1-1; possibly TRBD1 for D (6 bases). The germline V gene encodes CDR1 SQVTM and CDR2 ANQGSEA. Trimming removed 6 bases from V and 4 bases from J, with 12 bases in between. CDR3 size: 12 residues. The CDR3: CSVQGDGTEAFF. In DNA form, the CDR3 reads TGCAGCGTACAGGGTGATGGCACTGAAGCTTTCTTT.

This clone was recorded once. CDR3 sequence reads: CAITPGGRSGELFF. CDR3 nucleotide sequence: TGTGCCATCACACCGGGGGGGCGCAGCGGGGAGCTGTTTTTT. J is TRBJ2-2 and V is TRBV10-3; 8 nucleotides line up with TRBD2. Germline assignment: CDR1 ENHRY and CDR2 SYGVKD. With V trimmed by 7 bases and J by 7 bases, 8 bases remained unmatched. The CDR3 spans 14 residues.

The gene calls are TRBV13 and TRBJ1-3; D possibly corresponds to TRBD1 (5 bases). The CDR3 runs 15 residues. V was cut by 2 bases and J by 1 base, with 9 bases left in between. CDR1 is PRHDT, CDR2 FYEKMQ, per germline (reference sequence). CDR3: CASSLQGISGNTIYF. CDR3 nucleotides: TGTGCCAGCAGCTTACAGGGTATTTCTGGAAACACCATATATTTT. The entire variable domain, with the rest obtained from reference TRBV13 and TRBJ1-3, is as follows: AAGVIQSPRHLIKEKRETATLKCYPIPRHDTVYWYQQGPGQDPQFLISFYEKMQSDKGSIPDRFSAQQFSDYHSELNMSSLELGDSALYFCASSLQGISGNTIYFGEGSWLTVV.

CDR3 nucleotides: TGTGCCAGCAGCCCGGGCGGGGAGGGGCATATGTATGAGCAGTTCTTC. It codes for CASSPGGEGHMYEQFF. The chain employs TRBV5-4 and TRBJ2-1; 7 nucleotides match TRBD2. Germline V gene lookup returns CDR1 SGHNT and CDR2 YYREEE (reference sequence). Trimming at V came to 4 bases and at J to 8 bases, leaving 15 bases not matched to a gene. The CDR3 extends over 16 amino acids. The full variable domain, completed using reference TRBV5-4 and TRBJ2-1, is ETGVTQSPTHLIKTRGQQVTLRCSSQSGHNTVSWYQQALGQGPQFIFQYYREEENGRGNFPPRFSGLQFPNYSSELNVNALELDDSALYLCASSPGGEGHMYEQFFGPGTRLTVL.

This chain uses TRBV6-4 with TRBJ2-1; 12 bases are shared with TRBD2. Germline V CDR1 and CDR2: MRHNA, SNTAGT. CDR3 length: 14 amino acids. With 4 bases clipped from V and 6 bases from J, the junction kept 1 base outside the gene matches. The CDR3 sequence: CASSASGGANEQFF. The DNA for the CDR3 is TGTGCCAGCAGTGCTAGCGGGGGGGCCAATGAGCAGTTCTTC.

In DNA form, the CDR3 reads TGTGCCAGCAGCTTAGGGGGAGACGGGAACACCGGGGAGCTGTTTTTT. It specifies CASSLGGDGNTGELFF. This sequence joins TRBV7-6 and TRBJ2-2, with D tentatively TRBD2 (5 bases). From germline, CDR1 is SGHVS and CDR2 FNYEAQ. CDR3 size: 16 residues. The germline V and J ends were trimmed by 1 base and 1 base, with 10 bases remaining between them.

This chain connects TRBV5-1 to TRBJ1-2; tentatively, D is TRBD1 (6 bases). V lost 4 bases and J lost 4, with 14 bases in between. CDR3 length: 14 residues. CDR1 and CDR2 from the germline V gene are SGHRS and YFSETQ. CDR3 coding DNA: TGCGCCAGCAGCGGGGGCCGGACAGCCTATGGCTACACCTTC. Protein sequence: CASSGGRTAYGYTF.

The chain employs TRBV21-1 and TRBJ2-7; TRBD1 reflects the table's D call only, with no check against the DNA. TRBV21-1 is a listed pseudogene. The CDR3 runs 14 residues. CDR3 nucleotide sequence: TGTGCCAGCAGCAAAGACGGACAGGAGGTGGAGCAGTACTTC. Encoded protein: CASSKDGQEVEQYF.

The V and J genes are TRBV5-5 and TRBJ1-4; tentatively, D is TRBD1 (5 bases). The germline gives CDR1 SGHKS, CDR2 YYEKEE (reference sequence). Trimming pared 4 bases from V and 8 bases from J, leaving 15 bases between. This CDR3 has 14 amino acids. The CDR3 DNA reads TGTGCCAGCAGCCTAGGGGTCCCCAACGAAAAACTGTTTTTT. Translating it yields CASSLGVPNEKLFF.

CDR3 sequence (DNA): TGTGCCAGCAGTGAAGTCGAGAATTACGAGCAGTACTTC. Translation: CASSEVENYEQYF. V is TRBV6-1 and J is TRBJ2-7; D remains ambiguous. The CDR3 sequence is 13 residues long. Trimming removed 1 base from V and 4 bases from J, with 8 bases in between. Germline V CDR1 and CDR2: MNHNS, SASEGT.

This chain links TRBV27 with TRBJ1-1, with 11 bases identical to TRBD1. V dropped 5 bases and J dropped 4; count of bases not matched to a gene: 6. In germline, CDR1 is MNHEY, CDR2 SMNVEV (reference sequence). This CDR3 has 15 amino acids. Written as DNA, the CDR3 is TGTGCCAGCAGTCTAGGACAGGGGGCGGGCACTGAAGCTTTCTTT. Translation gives CASSLGQGAGTEAFF.

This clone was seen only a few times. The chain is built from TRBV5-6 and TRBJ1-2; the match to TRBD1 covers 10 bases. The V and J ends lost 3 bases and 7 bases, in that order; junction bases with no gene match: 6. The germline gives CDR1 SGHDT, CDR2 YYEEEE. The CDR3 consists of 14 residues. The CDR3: CASSSGTGVSGYTF. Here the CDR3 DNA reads TGTGCCAGCAGCTCCGGGACAGGGGTCTCTGGCTACACCTTC.

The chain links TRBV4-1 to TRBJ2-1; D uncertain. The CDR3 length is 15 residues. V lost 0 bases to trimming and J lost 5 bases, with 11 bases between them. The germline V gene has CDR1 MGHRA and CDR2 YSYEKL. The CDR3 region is CASSQDSQYHNEQFF. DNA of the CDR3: TGCGCCAGCAGCCAAGATAGCCAATACCACAATGAGCAGTTCTTC.

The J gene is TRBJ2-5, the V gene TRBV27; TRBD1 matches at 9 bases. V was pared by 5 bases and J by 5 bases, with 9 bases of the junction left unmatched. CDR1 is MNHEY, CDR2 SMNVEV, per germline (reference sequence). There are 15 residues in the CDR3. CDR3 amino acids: CASSPGQGRKETQYF. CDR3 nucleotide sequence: TGTGCCAGCAGTCCCGGACAGGGGAGAAAGGAGACCCAGTACTTC.

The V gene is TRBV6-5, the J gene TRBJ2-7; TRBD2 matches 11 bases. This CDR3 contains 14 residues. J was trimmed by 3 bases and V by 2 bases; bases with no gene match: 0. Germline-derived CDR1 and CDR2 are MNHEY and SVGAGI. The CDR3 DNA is TGTGCCAGCAGTTACGGGACTAGCGGCTACGAGCAGTACTTC. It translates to CASSYGTSGYEQYF.

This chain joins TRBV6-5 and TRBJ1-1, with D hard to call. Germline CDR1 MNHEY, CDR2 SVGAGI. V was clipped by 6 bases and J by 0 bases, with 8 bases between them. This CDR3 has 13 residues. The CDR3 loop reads CASSLDLNTEAFF. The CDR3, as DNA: TGTGCCAGCAGCCTAGACCTGAACACTGAAGCTTTCTTT.

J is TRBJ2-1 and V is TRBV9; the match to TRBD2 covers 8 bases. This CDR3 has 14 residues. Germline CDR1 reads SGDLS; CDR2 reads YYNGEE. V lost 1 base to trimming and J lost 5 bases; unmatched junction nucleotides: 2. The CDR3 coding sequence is TGTGCCAGCAGCGTAATTAGCGGGGACAATGAGCAGTTCTTC. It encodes CASSVISGDNEQFF.

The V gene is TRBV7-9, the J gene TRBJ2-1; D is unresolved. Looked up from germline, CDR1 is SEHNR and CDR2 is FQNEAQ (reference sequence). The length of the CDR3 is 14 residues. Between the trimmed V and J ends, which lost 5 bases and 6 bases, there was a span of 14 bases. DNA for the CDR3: TGTGCCAGCAGCCGCCTTGAGGTACTCAATGAGCAGTTCTTC. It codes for CASSRLEVLNEQFF.

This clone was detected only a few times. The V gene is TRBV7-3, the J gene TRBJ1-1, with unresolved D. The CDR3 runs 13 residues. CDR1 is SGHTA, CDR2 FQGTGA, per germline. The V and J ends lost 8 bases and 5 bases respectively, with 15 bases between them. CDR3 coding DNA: TGTGCCAGCGGGCTACTAGGAGGGACTGAAGCTTTCTTT. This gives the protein CASGLLGGTEAFF.

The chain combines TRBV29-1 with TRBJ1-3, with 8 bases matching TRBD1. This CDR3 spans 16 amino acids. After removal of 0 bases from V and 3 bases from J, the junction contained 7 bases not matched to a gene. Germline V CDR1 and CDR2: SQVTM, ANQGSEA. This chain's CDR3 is CSVEDPNRGYGNTIYF. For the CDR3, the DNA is TGCAGCGTTGAAGATCCCAACAGGGGGTATGGAAACACCATATATTTT.

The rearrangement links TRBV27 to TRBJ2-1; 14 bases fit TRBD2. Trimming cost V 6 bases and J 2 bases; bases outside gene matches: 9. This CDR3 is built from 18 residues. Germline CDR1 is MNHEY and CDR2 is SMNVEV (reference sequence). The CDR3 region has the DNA TGTGCCAGCAGGGCCGGGACTAGCGGGGGCCAAACCTACAATGAGCAGTTCTTC. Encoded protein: CASRAGTSGGQTYNEQFF.

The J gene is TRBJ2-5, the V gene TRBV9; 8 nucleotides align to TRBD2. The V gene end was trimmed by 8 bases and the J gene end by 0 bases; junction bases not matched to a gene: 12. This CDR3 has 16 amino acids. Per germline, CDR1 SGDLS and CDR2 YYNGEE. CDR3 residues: CASGRSTSGYQETQYF. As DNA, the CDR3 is TGTGCCAGTGGAAGAAGTACTAGCGGCTACCAAGAGACCCAGTACTTC. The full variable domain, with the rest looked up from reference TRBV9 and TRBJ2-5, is DSGVTQTPKHLITATGQRVTLRCSPRSGDLSVYWYQQSLDQGLQFLIQYYNGEERAKGNILERFSAQQFPDLHSELNLSSLELGDSALYFCASGRSTSGYQETQYFGPGTRLLVL.

CDR3 sequence reads: CASSDITAGAAEQYF. Here the CDR3 DNA reads TGTGCCAGCAGTGATATAACCGCGGGGGCAGCCGAGCAGTACTTC. The rearrangement joins TRBV6-1 to TRBJ2-7; tentative D call: TRBD2 (7 bases). The germline gives CDR1 MNHNS, CDR2 SASEGT. Trimming cost V 3 bases and J 6 bases, with 18 bases left between them. The CDR3 length is 15 residues.

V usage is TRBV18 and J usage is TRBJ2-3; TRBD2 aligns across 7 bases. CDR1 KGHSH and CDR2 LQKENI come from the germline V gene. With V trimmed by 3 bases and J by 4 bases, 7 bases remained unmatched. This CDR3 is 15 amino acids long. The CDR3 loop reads CASSPRGRGPDTQYF. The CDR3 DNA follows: TGTGCCAGCTCACCTCGGGGGAGGGGCCCAGATACGCAGTATTTT. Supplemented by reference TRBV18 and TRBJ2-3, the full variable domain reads NAGVMQNPRHLVRRRGQEARLRCSPMKGHSHVYWYRQLPEEGLKFMVYLQKENIIDESGMPKERFSAEFPKEGPSILRIQQVVRGDSAAYFCASSPRGRGPDTQYFGPGTRLTVL.